The rows below give T cell receptor beta chains drawn from one sample of a study of blood T cell repertoires in COVID-19. The protocol was immunoSEQ multiplex PCR, while the TCRdb copy is restricted to in-frame clones and leaves out a portion. The sample records a few hundred thousand clones, around 83% being singletons. Sequenced: PBMCs or T cells enriched from blood (not recorded which). These TCRs come from a woman between 50 and 59 years old who had been exposed to COVID-19. CDR3s include the opening cysteine and the closing phenylalanine or tryptophan. A D gene is named only where the DNA matches it firmly. Expanded clones get a size class; other rows say once, few or many, or leave the size out.

D gene	CDR3 length	clone size	V gene	J gene	CDR3 protein	CDR3 DNA
TRBD1	15	once	TRBV10-3	TRBJ1-1	CAISLTGAANTEAFF	TGTGCCATCAGTTTAACAGGGGCGGCGAACACTGAAGCTTTCTTT
NA	13	NA	TRBV29-1	TRBJ1-1	CSGTRGWRTEAFF	TGCAGCGGGACTAGGGGGTGGCGCACTGAAGCTTTCTTT
NA	11	NA	TRBV25-1	TRBJ2-3	CASTDRDTQYF	TGTGCCAGCACAGACAGGGATACGCAGTATTTT
TRBD1	14	NA	TRBV3-1/TRBV3-2	TRBJ1-1	CASSLRQGVTEAFF	TGTGCCAGCAGCCTCCGACAGGGCGTCACTGAAGCTTTCTTT
NA	18	NA	TRBV10-1	TRBJ2-3	CASSESKVGPGDTDTQYF	TGCGCCAGCAGTGAGTCGAAGGTCGGCCCAGGGGATACAGATACGCAGTATTTT
TRBD1	15	NA	TRBV19	TRBJ2-7	CASSMTGQGAYEQYF	TGTGCCAGTAGTATGACGGGACAGGGGGCCTACGAGCAGTACTTC
NA	15	once	TRBV5-4	TRBJ1-3	CASSGGGGSGNTIYF	TGTGCCAGCAGCGGAGGGGGGGGCTCTGGAAACACCATATATTTT
NA	13	NA	TRBV14	TRBJ2-1	CASSQFLRQQQFF	TGTGCCAGCAGCCAATTTCTTAGACAGCAGCAGTTCTTC
NA	15	NA	TRBV7-9	TRBJ2-3	CASTVDSDRTDTQYF	TGTGCCAGCACCGTCGACAGCGATAGGACAGATACGCAGTATTTT
NA	13	NA	TRBV6-4	TRBJ2-7	CASSVRPGDEQYF	TGTGCCAGCAGTGTAAGACCTGGAGACGAGCAGTACTTC
TRBD2	15	NA	TRBV9	TRBJ2-5	CASSEGLVNQETQYF	TGTGCCAGCAGCGAAGGACTAGTTAACCAAGAGACCCAGTACTTC
NA	14	NA	TRBV3-1/TRBV3-2	TRBJ1-1	CASSPTRLNTEAFF	TGTGCTAGCAGCCCTACCAGGCTGAACACTGAAGCTTTCTTT
TRBD1	14	NA	TRBV5-1	TRBJ2-1	CASDRTGMLNEQFF	TGCGCCAGCGACCGGACAGGTATGCTCAATGAGCAGTTCTTC
NA	12	NA	TRBV5-8	TRBJ1-2	CASSLGLYGYTF	TGTGCCAGCAGCTTGGGGCTCTATGGCTACACCTTC
TRBD1	14	NA	TRBV5-1	TRBJ1-2	CASSFISTGDGYTF	TGCGCCAGCAGCTTCATATCGACAGGGGATGGCTACACCTTC
NA	15	NA	TRBV21-1	TRBJ1-5	CASPLGRDEAQPQHF	TGTGCCAGCCCATTAGGGAGGGATGAGGCTCAGCCCCAGCATTTT
TRBD2	20	NA	TRBV5-5	TRBJ2-1	CASSLGAPWQAGAHYNEQFF	TGTGCCAGCAGCTTGGGGGCTCCTTGGCAAGCGGGGGCCCACTACAATGAGCAGTTCTTC
NA	14	NA	TRBV13	TRBJ2-7	CASSLREASYEQYF	TGTGCCAGCAGCTTGAGGGAGGCGTCCTACGAGCAGTACTTC
NA	13	NA	TRBV2	TRBJ1-1	CASRVEGHTEAFF	TGTGCCAGCAGGGTCGAGGGCCACACTGAAGCTTTCTTT